The rows below give T cell receptor beta chains drawn from one sample of a study of cytomegalovirus exposure and HLA in healthy donors. TCRdb's copy holds only in-frame clones and misses some; the assay was immunoSEQ multiplex PCR. The sample includes some 180,000 clones, 73% of them seen just once. Sequenced: PBMCs. The receptors were gathered from a woman under 40 in good health and CMV-seronegative. Each CDR3 is given with its conserved first and last residue. The D gene is left open where the match is weak. Size is omitted from some rows. Given values are once, few, many or a class for expanded clones.

>-|TRBJ2-3|TRBV7-6|-
CASSLTVRGSDTQYF
TGTGCCAGCAGCTTAACAGTACGGGGTTCAGATACGCAGTATTTT
>-|TRBJ2-1|TRBV7-8|TRBD2
CASSLVRTSGGNVQFF
TGTGCCAGCAGCTTAGTAAGGACCTCGGGGGGGAATGTGCAGTTCTTC
>once|TRBJ1-3|TRBV6-5|-
CASREGSGNTIYF
TGTGCCAGCCGAGAGGGCTCTGGAAACACCATATATTTT
>once|TRBJ1-4|TRBV6-5|TRBD1
CASSLRQGAANEKLFF
TGTGCCAGCAGTTTGCGCCAGGGGGCAGCTAATGAAAAACTGTTTTTT
>-|TRBJ1-4|TRBV7-8|TRBD1
CASSLARTIMDRGNEKLFF
TGTGCCAGCAGCTTAGCCAGAACCATAATGGACAGGGGCAACGAAAAACTGTTTTTT
>-|TRBJ2-3|TRBV19|TRBD2
CASRGVQREGRADTQYF
TGTGCCAGTAGGGGGGTGCAACGGGAGGGCAGGGCAGATACGCAGTATTTT
>once|TRBJ2-7|TRBV19|TRBD1
CASSRRGQGTSYEQYF
TGTGCCAGTAGTCGTCGGGGACAGGGAACCTCCTACGAGCAGTACTTC
>medium-sized|TRBJ1-4|TRBV9|-
CASSVGGTNEKLFF
TGTGCCAGCAGCGTAGGGGGCACTAATGAAAAACTGTTTTTT
>once|TRBJ2-3|TRBV7-8|TRBD2
CASSRGGPTDTQYF
TGTGCCAGCAGCCGGGGGGGGCCTACAGATACGCAGTATTTT
>once|TRBJ2-7|TRBV30|TRBD1
CAWSGTGGSRYEQYF
TGTGCCTGGAGCGGCACAGGGGGCAGTAGGTACGAGCAGTACTTC
>-|TRBJ2-7|TRBV5-1|-
CASSPWAGPYEQYF
TGCGCCAGCAGCCCTTGGGCTGGGCCCTACGAGCAGTACTTC
>-|TRBJ2-1|TRBV4-1|TRBD2
CASSRGLAGGNEQFF
TGCGCCAGCAGCCGAGGACTAGCGGGAGGAAATGAGCAGTTCTTC
>-|TRBJ2-7|TRBV6-1|-
CASSGWYYEQYF
TGTGCCAGCAGTGGATGGTACTACGAGCAGTACTTC
>-|TRBJ2-3|TRBV29-1|TRBD1
CSVGWSLTGVTDTQYF
TGCAGCGTAGGCTGGTCCCTAACAGGGGTCACAGATACGCAGTATTTT
>-|TRBJ1-1|TRBV19|-
CASSHRGSTEAFF
TGTGCCAGTAGTCATCGGGGGAGCACTGAAGCTTTCTTT
>once|TRBJ2-5|TRBV4-1|TRBD2
CASSHGLAGETQYF
TGCGCCAGCAGCCACGGACTAGCTGGAGAGACCCAGTACTTC
>few|TRBJ2-7|TRBV5-6|-
CASRAGSYEQYF
TGTGCCAGCAGGGCAGGATCCTACGAGCAGTACTTC
>-|TRBJ2-1|TRBV7-9|-
CASSLITHRDTILRGQFF
TGTGCCAGCAGCTTAATCACCCACCGGGACACTATCTTGAGAGGGCAGTTCTTC
>few|TRBJ2-5|TRBV7-2|TRBD2
CASSSALLTLAAQETQYF
TGTGCCAGCAGCTCCGCTCTACTCACCCTAGCGGCCCAAGAGACCCAGTACTTC
>-|TRBJ2-2|TRBV5-4|TRBD1
CASNSDEQGHTGELFF
TGTGCCAGCAACTCCGATGAACAGGGGCACACCGGGGAGCTGTTTTTT
>-|TRBJ1-1|TRBV19|-
CASSIDLGPFTRGVAFF
TGTGCCAGTAGTATAGATCTCGGCCCGTTCACCCGGGGGGTGGCTTTCTTT
>-|TRBJ2-6|TRBV9|TRBD1
CASSWTGSGANVLTF
TGTGCCAGCAGCTGGACAGGGTCCGGGGCCAACGTCCTGACTTTC
>few|TRBJ1-1|TRBV7-2|-
CASRQGWTEAFF
TGTGCCAGCAGACAGGGTTGGACTGAAGCTTTCTTT
>-|TRBJ1-2|TRBV5-1|-
CASSLAGNYGYTF
TGCGCCAGCAGCTTGGCAGGGAACTATGGCTACACCTTC
>-|TRBJ2-1|TRBV5-1|TRBD2
CASSYEPGLAQNEQFF
TGCGCCAGCAGCTACGAACCGGGACTAGCGCAGAATGAGCAGTTCTTC
>-|TRBJ2-7|TRBV18|-
CASSPPLKVGEQYF
TGTGCCAGCTCGCCCCCTTTAAAAGTCGGCGAGCAGTACTTC